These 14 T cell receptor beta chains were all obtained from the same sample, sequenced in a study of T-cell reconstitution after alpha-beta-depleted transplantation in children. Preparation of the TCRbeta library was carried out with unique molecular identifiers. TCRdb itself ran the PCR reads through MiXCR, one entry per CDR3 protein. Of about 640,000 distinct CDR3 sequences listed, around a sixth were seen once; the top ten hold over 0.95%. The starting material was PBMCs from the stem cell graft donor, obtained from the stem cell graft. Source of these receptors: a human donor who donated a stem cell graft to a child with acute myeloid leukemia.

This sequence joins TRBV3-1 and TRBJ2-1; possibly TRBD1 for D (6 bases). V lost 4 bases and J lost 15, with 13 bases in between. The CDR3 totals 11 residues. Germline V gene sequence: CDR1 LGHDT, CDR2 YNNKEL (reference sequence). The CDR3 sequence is CASSRDTVRFF. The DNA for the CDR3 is TGTGCCAGCAGCCGGGACACCGTACGGTTCTTC.

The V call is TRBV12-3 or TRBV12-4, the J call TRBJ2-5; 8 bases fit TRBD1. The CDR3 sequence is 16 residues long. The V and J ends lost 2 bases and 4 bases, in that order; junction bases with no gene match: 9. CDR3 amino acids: CASSLSAGGFGETQYF. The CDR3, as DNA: TGTGCCAGCAGTTTATCCGCAGGGGGCTTCGGAGAGACCCAGTACTTC.

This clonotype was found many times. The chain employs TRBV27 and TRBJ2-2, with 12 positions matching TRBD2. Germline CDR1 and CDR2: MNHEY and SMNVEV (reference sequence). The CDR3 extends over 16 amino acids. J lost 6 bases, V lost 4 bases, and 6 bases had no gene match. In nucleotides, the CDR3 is TGTGCCAGCAGTTCCTTCCGGACTAGCGGGGCCGGGGAGCTGTTTTTT. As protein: CASSSFRTSGAGELFF.

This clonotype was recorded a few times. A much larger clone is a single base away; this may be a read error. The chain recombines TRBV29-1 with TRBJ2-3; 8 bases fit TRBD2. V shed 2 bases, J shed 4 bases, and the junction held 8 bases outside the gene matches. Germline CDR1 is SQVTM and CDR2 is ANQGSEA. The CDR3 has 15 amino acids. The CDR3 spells CSVEMSGGSADTQYF. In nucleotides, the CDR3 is TGCAGCGTTGAAATGAGCGGGGGATCCGCAGATACGCAGTATTTT.

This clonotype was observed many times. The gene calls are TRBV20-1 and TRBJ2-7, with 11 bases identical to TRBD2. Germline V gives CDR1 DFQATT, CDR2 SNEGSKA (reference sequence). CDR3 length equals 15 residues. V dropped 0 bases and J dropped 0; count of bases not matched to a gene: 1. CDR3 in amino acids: CSARETSGGSYEQYF. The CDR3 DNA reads TGCAGTGCTAGAGAAACTAGCGGGGGCTCCTACGAGCAGTACTTC.

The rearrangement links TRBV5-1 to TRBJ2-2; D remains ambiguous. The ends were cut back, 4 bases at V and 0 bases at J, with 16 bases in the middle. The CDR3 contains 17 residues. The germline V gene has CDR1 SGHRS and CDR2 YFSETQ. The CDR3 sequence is CASSPHVTEPNTGELFF. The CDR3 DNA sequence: TGCGCCAGCAGCCCTCACGTTACAGAACCGAACACCGGGGAGCTGTTTTTT.

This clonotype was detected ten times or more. The CDR3 region is CSVEGFGGAEAFF. CDR3 in DNA: TGCAGCGTTGAGGGTTTCGGAGGGGCCGAAGCTTTCTTT. The chain is built from TRBV29-1 and TRBJ1-1; TRBD1 is a possible D gene (5 bases). Trimming took off 3 bases at V and 8 bases at J, with 16 bases between the two ends. This CDR3 has 13 residues. Germline V gene lookup returns CDR1 SQVTM and CDR2 ANQGSEA.

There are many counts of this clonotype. CDR3 sequence reads: CSLQQEPYMNTEAFF. DNA for the CDR3: TGCAGCTTACAACAGGAGCCGTACATGAACACTGAAGCTTTCTTT. The chain couples TRBV20-1 to TRBJ1-1, with D maybe TRBD1 (5 bases). Germline lookup yields CDR1 DFQATT and CDR2 SNEGSKA (reference sequence). This CDR3 has 15 amino acids.

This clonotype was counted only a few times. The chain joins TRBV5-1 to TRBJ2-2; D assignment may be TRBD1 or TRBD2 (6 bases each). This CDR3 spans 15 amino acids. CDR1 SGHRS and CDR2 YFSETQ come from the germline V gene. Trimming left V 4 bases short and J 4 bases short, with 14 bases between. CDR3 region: CASSKTQGGTGELFF. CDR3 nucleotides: TGCGCCAGCAGCAAAACACAGGGAGGCACCGGGGAGCTGTTTTTT.

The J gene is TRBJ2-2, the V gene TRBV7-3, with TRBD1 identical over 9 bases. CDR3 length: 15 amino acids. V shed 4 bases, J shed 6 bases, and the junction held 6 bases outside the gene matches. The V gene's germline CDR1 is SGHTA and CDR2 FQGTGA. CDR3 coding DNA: TGTGCCAGCAGCTGGGGACAGGGTTTTGCCGGGGAGCTGTTTTTT. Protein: CASSWGQGFAGELFF. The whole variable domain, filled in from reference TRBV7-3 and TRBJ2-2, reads GAGVSQTPSNKVTEKGKYVELRCDPISGHTALYWYRQSLGQGPEFLIYFQGTGAADDSGLPNDRFFAVRPEGSVSTLKIQRTERGDSAVYLCASSWGQGFAGELFFGEGSRLTVL.

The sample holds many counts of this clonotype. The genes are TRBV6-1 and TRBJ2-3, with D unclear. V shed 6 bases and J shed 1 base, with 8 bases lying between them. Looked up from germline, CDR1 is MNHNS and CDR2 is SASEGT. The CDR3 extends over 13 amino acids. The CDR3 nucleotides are TGTGCCAGCAGGGTCGGGCGCACAGATACGCAGTATTTT. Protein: CASRVGRTDTQYF.

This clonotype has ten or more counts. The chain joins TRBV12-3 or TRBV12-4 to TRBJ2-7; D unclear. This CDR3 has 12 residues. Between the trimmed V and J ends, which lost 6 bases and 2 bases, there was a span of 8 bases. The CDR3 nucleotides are TGTGCCAGCAGCCCTCACCCCTACGAGCAGTACTTC. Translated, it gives CASSPHPYEQYF.

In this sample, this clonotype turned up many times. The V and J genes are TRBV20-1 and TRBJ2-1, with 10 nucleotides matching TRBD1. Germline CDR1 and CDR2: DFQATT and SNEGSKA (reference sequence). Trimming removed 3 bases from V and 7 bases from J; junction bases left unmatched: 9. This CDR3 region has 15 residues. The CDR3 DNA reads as TGCAGTGCTAGGCCCCTCGGACAGGGGGTTAATGAGCAGTTCTTC. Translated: CSARPLGQGVNEQFF.

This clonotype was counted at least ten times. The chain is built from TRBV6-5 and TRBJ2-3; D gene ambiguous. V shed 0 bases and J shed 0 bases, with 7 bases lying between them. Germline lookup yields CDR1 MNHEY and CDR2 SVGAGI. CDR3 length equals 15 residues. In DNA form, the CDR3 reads TGTGCCAGCAGTTACTCGAGAGGCAGCACAGATACGCAGTATTTT. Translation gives CASSYSRGSTDTQYF.